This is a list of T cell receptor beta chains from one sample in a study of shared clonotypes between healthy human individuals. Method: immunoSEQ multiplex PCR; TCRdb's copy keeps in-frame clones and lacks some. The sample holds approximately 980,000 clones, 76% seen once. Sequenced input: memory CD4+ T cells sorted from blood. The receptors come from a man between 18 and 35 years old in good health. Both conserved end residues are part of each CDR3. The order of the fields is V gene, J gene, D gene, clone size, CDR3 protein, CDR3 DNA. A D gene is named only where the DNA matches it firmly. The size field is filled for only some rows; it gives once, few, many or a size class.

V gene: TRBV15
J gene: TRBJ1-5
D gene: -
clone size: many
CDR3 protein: CATSGGPQYQPQHF
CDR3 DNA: TGTGCCACCAGCGGTGGACCTCAGTATCAGCCCCAGCATTTT

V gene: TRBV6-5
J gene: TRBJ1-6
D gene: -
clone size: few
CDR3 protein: CASSYDGKSALHF
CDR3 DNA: TGTGCCAGCAGTTACGACGGCAAGTCGGCCCTCCACTTT

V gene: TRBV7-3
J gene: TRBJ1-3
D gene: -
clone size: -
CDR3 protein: CASSLQFGNTIYF
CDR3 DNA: TGTGCCAGCAGCTTACAGTTTGGAAACACCATATATTTT

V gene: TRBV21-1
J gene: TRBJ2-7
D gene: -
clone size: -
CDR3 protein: CASSRDSSYEQYF
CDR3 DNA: TGTGCCAGCAGCCGGGACTCCTCCTACGAGCAGTACTTC

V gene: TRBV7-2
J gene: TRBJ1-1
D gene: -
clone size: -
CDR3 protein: CASSLAANAFGMNTEAFF
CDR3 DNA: TGTGCCAGCAGCCTGGCGGCTAATGCATTCGGGATGAACACTGAAGCTTTCTTT

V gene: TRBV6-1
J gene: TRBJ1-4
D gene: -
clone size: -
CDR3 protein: CASKKGRAFSEKLFF
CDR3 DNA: TGTGCCAGCAAAAAAGGCAGGGCATTTTCTGAAAAACTGTTTTTT

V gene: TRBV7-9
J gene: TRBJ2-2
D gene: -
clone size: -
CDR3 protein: CASSLGDLELFF
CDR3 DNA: TGTGCCAGCAGCCTCGGCGACTTGGAGCTGTTTTTT

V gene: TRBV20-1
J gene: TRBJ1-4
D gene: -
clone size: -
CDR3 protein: CSAPLREKLFF
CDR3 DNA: TGCAGTGCGCCCCTGCGGGAAAAACTGTTTTTT

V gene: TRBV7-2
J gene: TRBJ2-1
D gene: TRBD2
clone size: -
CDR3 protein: CASSAQREQQFF
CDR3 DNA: TGTGCCAGCAGCGCACAGCGGGAGCAGCAGTTCTTC

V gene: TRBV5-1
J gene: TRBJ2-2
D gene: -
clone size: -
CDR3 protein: CASSSNVQSTGELFF
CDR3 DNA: TGCGCCAGCAGTTCTAACGTACAATCCACCGGGGAGCTGTTTTTT

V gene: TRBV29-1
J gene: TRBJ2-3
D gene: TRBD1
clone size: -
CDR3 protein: CSVVRGLIDTQYF
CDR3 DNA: TGCAGCGTTGTGAGGGGGCTAATAGATACGCAGTATTTT

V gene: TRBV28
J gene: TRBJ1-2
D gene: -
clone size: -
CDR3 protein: CASSLLPNGYTF
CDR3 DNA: TGTGCCAGCAGTTTACTCCCGAATGGCTACACCTTC

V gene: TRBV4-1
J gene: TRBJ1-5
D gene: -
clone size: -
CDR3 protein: CASSQVGSQDGNQPQHF
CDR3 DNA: TGCGCCAGCAGCCAAGTGGGCAGTCAGGACGGCAATCAGCCCCAGCATTTT

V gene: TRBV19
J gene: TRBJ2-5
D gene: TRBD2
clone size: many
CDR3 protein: CASSMKLAGGETQYF
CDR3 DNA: TGTGCCAGTAGTATGAAGCTAGCGGGAGGCGAGACCCAGTACTTC

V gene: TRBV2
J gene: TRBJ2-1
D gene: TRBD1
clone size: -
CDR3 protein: CASKKGQAEIEQFF
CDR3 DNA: TGTGCCAGCAAAAAGGGACAGGCTGAGATTGAGCAGTTCTTC

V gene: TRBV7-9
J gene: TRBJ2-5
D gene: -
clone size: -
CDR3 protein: CASSFGGQETQYF
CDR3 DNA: TGTGCCAGCAGCTTTGGGGGACAAGAGACCCAGTACTTC

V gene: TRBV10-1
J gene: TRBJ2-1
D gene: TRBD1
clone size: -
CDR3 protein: CASSESDRGSYNEQFF
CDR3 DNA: TGCGCCAGCAGTGAGTCGGACAGGGGATCCTACAATGAGCAGTTCTTC

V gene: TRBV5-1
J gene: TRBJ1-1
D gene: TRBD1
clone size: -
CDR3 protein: CASSQGQGRNTEAFF
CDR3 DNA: TGCGCCAGCAGCCAGGGACAGGGGCGGAACACTGAAGCTTTCTTT

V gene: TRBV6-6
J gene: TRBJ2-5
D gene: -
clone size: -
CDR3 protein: CASSRDGRSETQYF
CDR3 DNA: TGTGCCAGCAGCCGGGACGGCCGGTCGGAGACCCAGTACTTC

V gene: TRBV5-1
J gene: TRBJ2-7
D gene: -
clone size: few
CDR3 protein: CASRVATGSYEQYF
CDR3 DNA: TGCGCCAGCAGGGTCGCCACAGGGTCCTACGAGCAGTACTTC

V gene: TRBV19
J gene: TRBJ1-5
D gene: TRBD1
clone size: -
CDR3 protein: CASSSRDSSNQPQHF
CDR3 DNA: TGTGCCAGTAGCTCCCGGGACAGTAGCAATCAGCCCCAGCATTTT

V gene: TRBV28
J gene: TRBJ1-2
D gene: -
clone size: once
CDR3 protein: CASSLLVFRENYGYTF
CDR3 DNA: TGTGCCAGCAGTTTATTGGTATTCAGGGAGAACTATGGCTACACCTTC

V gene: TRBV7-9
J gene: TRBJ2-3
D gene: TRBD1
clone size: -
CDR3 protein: CASSSNRGPLADTQYF
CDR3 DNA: TGTGCCAGCAGCTCGAACAGGGGGCCGCTGGCAGATACGCAGTATTTT

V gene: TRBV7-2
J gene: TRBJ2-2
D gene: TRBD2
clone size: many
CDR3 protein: CASSLSGGRISGTGELFF
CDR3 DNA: TGTGCCAGCAGCTTAAGTGGCGGGAGAATATCCGGCACCGGGGAGCTGTTTTTT

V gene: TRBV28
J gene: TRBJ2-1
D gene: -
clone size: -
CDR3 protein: CASSLGSLGGYLYNEQFF
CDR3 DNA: TGTGCCAGCAGTTTGGGCTCCCTAGGGGGTTATCTCTACAATGAGCAGTTCTTC

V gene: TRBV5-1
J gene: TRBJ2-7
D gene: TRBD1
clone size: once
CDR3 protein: CASSTSGTGYEQYF
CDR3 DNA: TGCGCCAGCAGTACATCCGGGACAGGTTACGAGCAGTACTTC

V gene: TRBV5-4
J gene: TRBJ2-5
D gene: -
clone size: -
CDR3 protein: CASSLGSQETQYF
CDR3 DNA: TGTGCCAGCAGCTTGGGAAGTCAAGAGACCCAGTACTTC

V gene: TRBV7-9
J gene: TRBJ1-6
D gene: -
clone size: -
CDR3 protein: CASSGGSPLHF
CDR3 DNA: TGTGCCAGCAGCGGTGGATCACCCCTCCACTTT

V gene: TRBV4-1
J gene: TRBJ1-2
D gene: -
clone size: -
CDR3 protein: CASSPGEQGRGYTF
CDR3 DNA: TGCGCCAGCAGCCCGGGCGAACAGGGTCGAGGCTACACCTTC

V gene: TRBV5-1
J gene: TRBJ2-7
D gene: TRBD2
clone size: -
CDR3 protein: CASSPGGLALKKAGEQYF
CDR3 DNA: TGCGCCAGCAGCCCGGGGGGACTAGCGCTTAAAAAAGCGGGAGAGCAGTACTTC

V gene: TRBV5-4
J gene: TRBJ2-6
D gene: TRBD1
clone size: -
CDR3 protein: CASSHRQGSGANVLTF
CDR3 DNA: TGTGCCAGCAGCCACCGACAGGGCTCTGGGGCCAACGTCCTGACTTTC

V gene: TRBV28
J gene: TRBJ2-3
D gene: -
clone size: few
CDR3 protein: CASSPHPGISTDTQYF
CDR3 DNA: TGTGCCAGCAGTCCTCATCCCGGGATTAGCACAGATACGCAGTATTTT

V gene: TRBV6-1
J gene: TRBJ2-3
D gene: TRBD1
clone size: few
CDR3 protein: CASNDRGSTNTQYF
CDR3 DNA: TGTGCCAGCAATGACAGGGGGTCGACAAATACGCAGTATTTT

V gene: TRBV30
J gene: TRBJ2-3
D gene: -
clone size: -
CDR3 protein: CAWQPGVLTDTQYF
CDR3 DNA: TGTGCCTGGCAGCCAGGGGTGTTGACAGATACGCAGTATTTT

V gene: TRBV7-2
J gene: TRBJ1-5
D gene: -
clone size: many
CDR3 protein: CASSRDPGQPQHF
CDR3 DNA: TGTGCCAGCAGCCGCGACCCCGGTCAGCCCCAGCATTTT

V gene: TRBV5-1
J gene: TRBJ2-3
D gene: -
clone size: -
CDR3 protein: CASRGPRMTDTQYF
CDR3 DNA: TGCGCCAGCAGGGGACCCCGAATGACGGATACGCAGTATTTT

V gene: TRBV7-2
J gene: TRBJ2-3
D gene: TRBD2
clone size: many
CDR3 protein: CASSSLWTSGGLSTDTQYF
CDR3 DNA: TGTGCCAGCAGCTCGCTCTGGACTAGCGGGGGACTCAGCACAGATACGCAGTATTTT

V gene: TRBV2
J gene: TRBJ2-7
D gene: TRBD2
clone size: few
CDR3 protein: CASGWTSHSNEQYF
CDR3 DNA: TGTGCCAGCGGTTGGACTAGCCATTCCAACGAGCAGTACTTC

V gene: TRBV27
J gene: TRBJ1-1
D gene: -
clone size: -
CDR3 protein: CASSFQGTTEAFF
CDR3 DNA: TGTGCCAGCAGTTTTCAGGGGACCACTGAAGCTTTCTTT

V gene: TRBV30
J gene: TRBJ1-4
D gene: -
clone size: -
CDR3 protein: CAWRIRGNPNEKLFF
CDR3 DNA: TGTGCCTGGCGGATTAGGGGTAATCCTAATGAAAAACTGTTTTTT

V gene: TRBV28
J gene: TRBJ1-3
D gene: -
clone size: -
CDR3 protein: CATGPIMGISGNTIYF
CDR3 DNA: TGTGCCACGGGACCCATAATGGGCATCTCTGGAAACACCATATATTTT

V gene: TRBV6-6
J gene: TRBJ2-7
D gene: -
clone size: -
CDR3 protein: CASSRGQFYEQYF
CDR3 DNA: TGTGCCAGCAGTCGAGGACAGTTCTACGAGCAGTACTTC

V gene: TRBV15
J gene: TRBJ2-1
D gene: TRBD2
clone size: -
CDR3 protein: CATSRPERGGYNEQFF
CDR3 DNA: TGTGCCACCAGCAGGCCTGAACGGGGGGGCTACAATGAGCAGTTCTTC

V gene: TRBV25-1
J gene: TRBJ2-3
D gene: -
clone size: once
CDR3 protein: CASSEFDGTHTTQYF
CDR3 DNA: TGTGCCAGCAGTGAATTCGACGGGACGCATACTACGCAGTATTTT

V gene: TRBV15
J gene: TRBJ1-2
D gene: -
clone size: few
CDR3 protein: CATSRDRNYGYTF
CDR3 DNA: TGTGCCACCAGCAGAGATCGGAACTATGGCTACACCTTC

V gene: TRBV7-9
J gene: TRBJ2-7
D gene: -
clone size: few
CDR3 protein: CASSTPGQTYEQYF
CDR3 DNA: TGTGCCAGCAGCACCCCGGGCCAGACCTACGAGCAGTACTTC

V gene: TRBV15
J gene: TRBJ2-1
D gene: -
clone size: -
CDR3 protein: CATSRAGIYYNEQFF
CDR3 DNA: TGTGCCACCAGCAGAGCGGGGATTTACTACAATGAGCAGTTCTTC